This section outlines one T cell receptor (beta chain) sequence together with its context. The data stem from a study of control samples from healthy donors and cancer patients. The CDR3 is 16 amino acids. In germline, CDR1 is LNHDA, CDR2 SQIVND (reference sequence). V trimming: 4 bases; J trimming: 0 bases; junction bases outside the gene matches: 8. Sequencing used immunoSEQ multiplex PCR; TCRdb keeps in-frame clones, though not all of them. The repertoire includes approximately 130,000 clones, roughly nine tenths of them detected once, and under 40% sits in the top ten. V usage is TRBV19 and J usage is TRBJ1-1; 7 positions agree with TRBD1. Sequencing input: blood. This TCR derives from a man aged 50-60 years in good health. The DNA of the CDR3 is TGTGCCAGTAGTAATCCGCGACAGGGTTTGAACACTGAAGCTTTCTTT. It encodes CASSNPRQGLNTEAFF. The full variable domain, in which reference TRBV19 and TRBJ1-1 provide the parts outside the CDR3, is DGGITQSPKYLFRKEGQNVTLSCEQNLNHDAMYWYRQDPGQGLRLIYYSQIVNDFQKGDIAEGYSVSREKKESFPLTVTSAQKNPTAFYLCASSNPRQGLNTEAFFGQGTRLTVV.